One and the same sample provided the 28 T cell receptor beta chains below, sequenced in a study of T cell responses to AZD1222 COVID-19 vaccine. TCRdb's copy holds only in-frame clones and misses some; the assay was immunoSEQ multiplex PCR. The repertoire holds 110,000 or so clones, with 85% to 90% as singletons. Source: peripheral blood, taken 28 days after the second AZD1222 dose. The origin of the receptors is an adult who received the AZD1222 COVID-19 vaccine.

The genes are TRBV4-1 and TRBJ2-5, with D unclear. The germline V gene encodes CDR1 MGHRA and CDR2 YSYEKL. The CDR3 spans 14 residues. The V end was cut by 0 bases, the J end by 9 bases, with 14 bases between. The CDR3 sequence: CASSQEPQSAAQYF. The DNA of the CDR3 is TGCGCCAGCAGCCAAGAACCCCAATCAGCCGCCCAGTACTTC.

This chain connects TRBV7-9 to TRBJ2-3; D may match TRBD1 or TRBD2 (5 bases each). Germline CDR1 and CDR2: SEHNR and FQNEAQ (reference sequence). This CDR3 comprises 17 residues. The V and J ends lost 5 bases and 2 bases respectively, with 20 bases between them. The CDR3 coding sequence is TGTGCCAGCAGCCCCTCAGGGAGCTACCCGACCACAGATACGCAGTATTTT. Its protein product is CASSPSGSYPTTDTQYF. The full variable domain, its missing parts supplied by reference TRBV7-9 and TRBJ2-3, is DTGVSQNPRHKITKRGQNVTFRCDPISEHNRLYWYRQTLGQGPEFLTYFQNEAQLEKSRLLSDRFSAERPKGSFSTLEIQRTEQGDSAMYLCASSPSGSYPTTDTQYFGPGTRLTVL.

CDR3 region: CASSHDSYEQYF. The CDR3 nucleotides read TGTGCCAGCAGCCACGACAGTTACGAGCAGTACTTC. The rearrangement joins TRBV6-5 to TRBJ2-7, with D perhaps matching TRBD1 (5 bases). Looked up from germline, CDR1 is MNHEY and CDR2 is SVGAGI. V lost 6 bases to trimming and J lost 4 bases, with 10 bases between them. The CDR3 totals 12 residues.

The chain is built from TRBV19 and TRBJ2-7, with D perhaps being TRBD1 or TRBD2 (5 bases each). The V end lost 5 bases, the J end lost 3 bases, and 14 bases lay between the germline ends. The germline V gene encodes CDR1 LNHDA and CDR2 SQIVND (reference sequence). CDR3 length equals 14 residues. CDR3: CASSPGTADYEQYF. CDR3 DNA sequence: TGTGCCAGTAGTCCCGGGACCGCCGACTACGAGCAGTACTTC.

The chain links TRBV28 to TRBJ1-1, with 8 bases that match TRBD1. This CDR3 comprises 15 residues. The trim removed 2 bases at V and 1 base at J, leaving 3 bases unmatched. Germline values: CDR1 MDHEN, CDR2 SYDVKM. DNA of the CDR3: TGTGCCAGCAGTTTAACAGGACAGGGGAACACTGAAGCTTTCTTT. Its protein is CASSLTGQGNTEAFF.

This chain joins TRBV4-1 and TRBJ1-2, with 8 positions matching TRBD1. Germline CDR1 MGHRA, CDR2 YSYEKL. The CDR3 loop spans 16 amino acids. V lost 2 bases to trimming and J lost 6 bases; unmatched junction nucleotides: 11. This chain's CDR3 is CASSQLLARGLDGYTF. The CDR3 nucleotides read TGCGCCAGCAGCCAACTCCTAGCCAGGGGGCTGGATGGCTACACCTTC.

CDR3 nucleotides: TGTGCCAGTAGGGACCGGGGGCGAAGCGCCCATGGCTACACCTTC. It yields the protein CASRDRGRSAHGYTF. The chain carries TRBV19 and TRBJ1-2; weak D call: TRBD1 (6 bases). The CDR3 is made up of 15 amino acids. Deletions cut 6 bases from V and 6 bases from J, with 20 bases between. The germline CDR1 and CDR2 sequences are LNHDA and SQIVND (reference sequence). Looking up the rest from reference TRBV19 and TRBJ1-2 gives the full variable domain: DGGITQSPKYLFRKEGQNVTLSCEQNLNHDAMYWYRQDPGQGLRLIYYSQIVNDFQKGDIAEGYSVSREKKESFPLTVTSAQKNPTAFYLCASRDRGRSAHGYTFGSGTRLTVV.

The CDR3 sequence is CASSLVPIRQGSAGANVLTF. The CDR3 DNA sequence: TGTGCCAGCAGCTTGGTCCCTATACGGCAGGGATCGGCTGGGGCCAACGTCCTGACTTTC. The gene calls are TRBV7-3 and TRBJ2-6; D is perhaps TRBD1 (5 bases). This CDR3 has 20 amino acids. The V and J ends lost 3 bases and 2 bases respectively, with 23 bases between them. The germline CDR1 and CDR2 sequences are SGHTA and FQGTGA.

The chain joins TRBV18 to TRBJ1-1; perhaps TRBD1 as D (5 bases). Germline CDR1 reads KGHSH; CDR2 reads LQKENI. The CDR3 length is 15 residues. V gave up 4 bases and J gave up 4 bases, with 16 bases separating them. CDR3 loop: CASSRIQERGTEAFF. CDR3 DNA: TGTGCCAGCTCACGCATACAGGAACGAGGCACTGAAGCTTTCTTT.

The chain combines TRBV24-1 with TRBJ2-1; unclear D gene. Trimming pared 1 base from V and 4 bases from J, leaving 13 bases between. Germline V gene lookup returns CDR1 KGHDR and CDR2 SFDVKD. The CDR3 totals 16 residues. CDR3 residues: CATSDLQAGAYNEQFF. The DNA of the CDR3 is TGTGCCACCAGTGATTTACAAGCTGGCGCTTACAATGAGCAGTTCTTC.

The genes are TRBV5-5 and TRBJ2-3; D is possibly TRBD1 (6 bases). Trimming pared 3 bases from V and 1 base from J, leaving 12 bases between. This CDR3 spans 15 amino acids. The germline V gene has CDR1 SGHKS and CDR2 YYEKEE (reference sequence). CDR3: CASSSLGQRTDTQYF. CDR3 nucleotide sequence: TGTGCCAGCAGCTCACTCGGACAGCGCACAGATACGCAGTATTTT.

The chain joins TRBV6-1 to TRBJ2-1; perhaps TRBD2 as D (5 bases). The CDR3 has 17 residues. Trimming pared 2 bases from V and 2 bases from J, leaving 16 bases between. Germline V gene sequence: CDR1 MNHNS, CDR2 SASEGT. The CDR3 loop is CASSEHLGELTYNEQFF. In nucleotides, the CDR3 is TGTGCCAGCAGTGAACATCTTGGGGAGTTAACCTACAATGAGCAGTTCTTC.

This chain joins TRBV7-3 and TRBJ1-3, with a possible D match to TRBD1 (5 bases). Trimming took off 3 bases at V and 8 bases at J, with 11 bases between the two ends. The CDR3 covers 13 residues. Per germline, CDR1 SGHTA and CDR2 FQGTGA. CDR3 bases: TGTGCCAGCAGCTTGAAATTGGGGGACACCATATATTTT. Translated: CASSLKLGDTIYF.

The rearrangement uses TRBV2 and TRBJ2-1; 10 positions agree with TRBD1. V lost 7 bases, J lost 5 bases, and 5 bases stayed unmatched. The V gene's germline CDR1 is SNHLY and CDR2 FYNNEI. The CDR3 loop spans 14 amino acids. The CDR3, as DNA: TGTGCCAGCACCTCAGGACAGGGGGACAATGAGCAGTTCTTC. As protein: CASTSGQGDNEQFF. Variable domain in full (rest from reference TRBV2 and TRBJ2-1): EPEVTQTPSHQVTQMGQEVILRCVPISNHLYFYWYRQILGQKVEFLVSFYNNEISEKSEIFDDQFSVERPDGSNFTLKIRSTKLEDSAMYFCASTSGQGDNEQFFGPGTRLTVL.

The chain uses TRBV6-2 or TRBV6-3 and TRBJ2-7; 10 bases agree with TRBD1. With 6 bases clipped from V and 7 bases from J, the junction kept 3 bases outside the gene matches. The CDR3 is 12 amino acids. Germline V CDR1 and CDR2: MNHEY, SVGEGT. The CDR3: CASSRDRGEQYF. The CDR3 region has the DNA TGTGCCAGCAGCCGGGACAGGGGTGAGCAGTACTTC.

This clone was found once. CDR3 residues: CASSQVLGQGENTIYF. The CDR3 coding sequence is TGTGCCAGCAGCCAAGTATTGGGACAGGGGGAAAACACCATATATTTT. The chain joins TRBV3-1 (or the pseudogene TRBV3-2) to TRBJ1-3; 11 nucleotides line up with TRBD1. CDR3 length: 16 amino acids. From germline, CDR1 is LGHDT and CDR2 YNNKEL (reference sequence). V shed 1 base and J 6 bases; nucleotides not matched to a gene: 5.

For the CDR3, the DNA is TGTGCCAGCAGTCATGACAGGGGCCTCCGCGCGAGGAGAGTAGGTGCAACTAATGAAAAACTGTTTTTT. Residues: CASSHDRGLRARRVGATNEKLFF. The rearrangement joins TRBV28 to TRBJ1-4, with TRBD1 identical over 8 bases. V lost 5 bases and J lost 0; bases outside the gene matches: 26. This CDR3 is 23 amino acids long. Germline assignment: CDR1 MDHEN and CDR2 SYDVKM.

This clone was picked up a small number of times. DNA for the CDR3: TGTGCCAGTAGTATAGAGGTGGGCAGCTCCTACGAGCAGTACTTC. Its translation is CASSIEVGSSYEQYF. The chain carries TRBV19 and TRBJ2-7; D is uncertain. CDR1 and CDR2 from the germline V gene are LNHDA and SQIVND (reference sequence). The CDR3 runs 15 residues. V was clipped by 0 bases and J by 0 bases, with 9 bases between them.

The chain has TRBV12-3 or TRBV12-4 and TRBJ1-5, with a weak D call TRBD1 (5 bases). This CDR3 has 13 residues. Trimming left V 6 bases short and J 5 bases short, with 11 bases between. This CDR3 reads CASSRDGYQPQHF. DNA of the CDR3: TGTGCCAGCAGCCGGGACGGTTATCAGCCCCAGCATTTT.

The chain carries TRBV7-3 and TRBJ2-3, with 9 bases fitting TRBD2. The germline CDR1 and CDR2 sequences are SGHTA and FQGTGA. The CDR3 has 14 amino acids. V trimming: 5 bases; J trimming: 2 bases; junction bases outside the gene matches: 2. The CDR3 loop reads CASSPGLATDTQYF. CDR3 nucleotide sequence: TGTGCCAGCAGCCCGGGACTAGCCACAGATACGCAGTATTTT.

J is TRBJ2-6 and V is TRBV7-8; 10 bases match TRBD2. V lost 3 bases, J lost 0 bases, and 5 bases stayed unmatched. The germline V gene encodes CDR1 SGHVS and CDR2 FQNEAQ. This CDR3 has 18 amino acids. CDR3 DNA: TGTGCCAGCAGCTTGCTAGCGGGGGTCAGCTCTGGGGCCAACGTCCTGACTTTC. This translates into CASSLLAGVSSGANVLTF.

This clone was detected once. The V call is TRBV6-5, the J call TRBJ2-7, with 7 bases matching TRBD2. J gave up 1 base and V 10 bases, and 10 bases lay outside the gene matches. CDR1 and CDR2 (germline): MNHEY, SVGAGI. The CDR3 is made up of 14 amino acids. CDR3 amino acids: CATGKRGVSYEQYF. The CDR3 region has the DNA TGTGCCACGGGGAAACGGGGGGTTTCCTACGAGCAGTACTTC.

V is TRBV5-4 and J is TRBJ2-7; D ambiguous. Trimming shortened V by 0 bases and J by 2 bases, and 6 bases separated the two germline ends. The germline V gene encodes CDR1 SGHNT and CDR2 YYREEE (reference sequence). CDR3 length: 13 residues. DNA of the CDR3: TGTGCCAGCAGCTTGGCACCTACCTACGAGCAGTACTTC. Its translation: CASSLAPTYEQYF.

The chain combines TRBV29-1 with TRBJ1-3, with TRBD1 matching 7 bases. V was clipped by 6 bases and J by 2 bases; unmatched bases: 1. The germline V gene encodes CDR1 SQVTM and CDR2 ANQGSEA. CDR3 size: 12 residues. This CDR3 is CSVRGAGNTIYF. The CDR3 DNA reads as TGCAGCGTCAGGGGGGCTGGAAACACCATATATTTT.

The rearrangement joins TRBV6-5 to TRBJ2-3; D not certain. V gave up 7 bases and J gave up 4 bases, with 9 bases separating them. Per germline, CDR1 MNHEY and CDR2 SVGAGI. The CDR3 has 12 amino acids. Here the CDR3 DNA reads TGTGCCAGCACTCCTAGGGCAGATACGCAGTATTTT. Its protein product is CASTPRADTQYF.

CDR3 sequence reads: CASSQSQGPGEKLFF. The DNA for the CDR3 is TGTGCCAGCAGCCAATCCCAGGGCCCCGGTGAAAAACTGTTTTTT. V is TRBV7-6 and J is TRBJ1-4; possible D gene TRBD1, 5 bases. Trimming removed 5 bases at V and 7 bases at J, with 17 bases between. The CDR3 has 15 amino acids. Germline CDR1 is SGHVS and CDR2 is FNYEAQ.

V is TRBV6-4 and J is TRBJ1-6; unclear D gene. The CDR3 extends over 13 amino acids. The germline V and J ends were trimmed by 2 bases and 7 bases, with 6 bases remaining between them. The germline V gene encodes CDR1 MRHNA and CDR2 SNTAGT. CDR3 loop: CASSDTRNSPLHF. In DNA form, the CDR3 reads TGTGCCAGCAGTGACACCAGGAATTCACCCCTCCACTTT.

The chain joins TRBV4-1 to TRBJ1-1; D is unresolved. Germline loops: CDR1 MGHRA, CDR2 YSYEKL. The V and J ends lost 0 bases and 3 bases respectively, with 5 bases between them. The CDR3 is 13 residues long. Here the CDR3 DNA reads TGCGCCAGCAGCCAAGAAATACACACTGAAGCTTTCTTT. The encoded protein is CASSQEIHTEAFF.